Described below is a single T cell receptor (beta chain) sequence and its context. Its antigen is currently unknown. This specimen belongs to a study of T cells after yellow fever vaccination. As for the study in general: Preparation of the low-cell-number fractions used SMART-Seq v4 Ultra Low Input. General study results and limits: A minor fraction of clonotypes spanned both CD4 and CD8 compartments.

Production of TCR cDNA was by 5'RACE template switching, which also added a universal primer site and UMIs. TCRdb recomputed calls from the 5' RACE reads with MiXCR, one row per CDR3 protein. The sample records over 250,000 distinct CDR3 sequences, around 5.2% being singletons. V lost 4 bases, J lost 4 bases, and 10 bases stayed unmatched. Looked up from germline, CDR1 is SGHRS and CDR2 is YFSETQ. The CDR3 is made up of 16 amino acids. The chain recombines TRBV5-1 with TRBJ1-4; 7 nucleotides line up with TRBD1. The sequence came from a man between 18 and 35 years old who received the YFV17D yellow fever vaccine. The sequencing used CD4+ T cells sorted from PBMCs, collected on the day of the yellow fever booster vaccination. The CDR3 bases are TGCGCCAGCAGCCGTCAACCAGGGGGGGATAATGAAAAACTGTTTTTT. This sequence encodes CASSRQPGGDNEKLFF.